This TCR beta chain was captured by sequencing in a study of OX40 agonist ivuxolimab in advanced cancers. About the study: Allowance was made for prior anti-PD-1, anti-PD-L1 or anti-CTLA-4 therapy, and approximately 41% had some.

This clone was recorded a few times. Germline V gives CDR1 SGHTA, CDR2 FQGNSA. Trimming removed 1 base from V and 1 base from J; junction bases left unmatched: 8. The CDR3 spans 17 residues. Some clones are missing from TCRdb's copy, which holds only in-frame ones; the method was immunoSEQ multiplex PCR. The profile covers roughly 70,000 clones, with about 85% appearing a single time and 0.68% taken by the ten largest. The sample here was CD4+ or CD8+ T cells sorted from blood, taken in a trial of the OX40 agonist ivuxolimab. The receptor was isolated from an adult with an advanced solid tumor such as melanoma, head and neck, liver or kidney cancer. The rearrangement uses TRBV7-2 and TRBJ2-5, with 8 bases matching TRBD2. CDR3 bases: TGTGCCAGCAGCTTAGTCGGCGGCGGGGGGCCCCAAGAGACCCAGTACTTC. Amino acid sequence: CASSLVGGGGPQETQYF.